A selection of T cell receptor beta chains follows, all from one sample in a study of blood T cell repertoires in COVID-19. Sequenced by immunoSEQ multiplex PCR; TCRdb stores in-frame clones only, minus some. There are tens of thousands of clones in the sample; roughly 85% occur only once, and around 27% lies in the top ten. The sample comprised peripheral blood. The receptors here all came from a man in his sixties with active or convalescent COVID-19. The CDR3 runs from the conserved cysteine through the conserved F or W. D genes are given only for firm matches. Part of the rows lack a size; the others show once, few, many or a class for expanded clones.

>few|TRBJ1-5|15|TRBV24-1|-
CATSDSFGGNQPQHF
TGTGCCACCAGTGATTCATTCGGGGGGAATCAGCCCCAGCATTTT
>-|TRBJ2-2|17|TRBV5-1|TRBD1
CASSFGGTGSNTGELFF
TGCGCCAGCAGCTTCGGAGGGACAGGGTCCAACACCGGGGAGCTGTTTTTT
>-|TRBJ2-3|13|TRBV5-1|-
CASSSGSPDTQYF
TGCGCCAGCAGTTCGGGGAGTCCAGATACGCAGTATTTT
>-|TRBJ2-5|15|TRBV14|-
CASSQDMSLQETQYF
TGTGCCAGCAGCCAAGATATGTCCTTACAAGAGACCCAGTACTTC
>-|TRBJ1-1|14|TRBV19|TRBD1
CASSRDRANTEAFF
TGTGCCAGTAGTAGGGACAGGGCTAACACTGAAGCTTTCTTT
>-|TRBJ1-2|12|TRBV4-1|-
CASSQGEYGYTF
TGCGCCAGCAGCCAAGGCGAGTATGGCTACACCTTC
>-|TRBJ1-1|16|TRBV3-1/TRBV3-2|-
CASSQVAGNSDTEAFF
TGTGCCAGCAGCCAAGTGGCAGGGAATAGTGACACTGAAGCTTTCTTT
>once|TRBJ1-5|13|TRBV28|TRBD1
CASSGTVGQPQHF
TGTGCCAGCAGCGGGACAGTCGGTCAGCCCCAGCATTTT
>-|TRBJ1-1|14|TRBV18|TRBD1
CASSPGTGGTEAFF
TGTGCCAGCTCACCAGGGACAGGGGGCACTGAAGCTTTCTTT
>-|TRBJ2-2|17|TRBV7-9|-
CASSNLRIGGMPGELFF
TGTGCCAGCAGCAATCTCCGGATTGGGGGGATGCCCGGGGAGCTGTTTTTT
>-|TRBJ1-1|13|TRBV10-1|-
CASRGEVGTEAFF
TGCGCCAGCAGAGGGGAGGTTGGCACTGAAGCTTTCTTT
>-|TRBJ2-5|15|TRBV5-6|TRBD2
CASSLVAGGRETQYF
TGTGCCAGCAGCTTGGTAGCGGGGGGCCGAGAGACCCAGTACTTC
>few|TRBJ1-1|16|TRBV18|-
CASSSGGQGRTTEAFF
TGTGCCAGCTCCTCGGGGGGCCAAGGACGGACCACTGAAGCTTTCTTT
>-|TRBJ1-2|14|TRBV10-3|TRBD1
CAISGQGAGYGYTF
TGTGCCATCAGCGGACAGGGGGCAGGCTATGGCTACACCTTC
>-|TRBJ2-7|14|TRBV5-1|-
CASSLDGRTYEQYF
TGCGCCAGCAGCTTGGATGGGCGAACCTACGAGCAGTACTTC
>once|TRBJ1-4|15|TRBV6-5|TRBD1
CASSTGTGGGEKLFF
TGTGCCAGCAGCACCGGTACAGGGGGCGGTGAAAAACTGTTTTTT
>once|TRBJ1-4|13|TRBV4-1|-
CASSRGHDEKLFF
TGCGCCAGCAGCCGCGGACACGATGAAAAACTGTTTTTT
>-|TRBJ2-7|16|TRBV7-3|TRBD1
CASSLRPGQGAGEQYF
TGTGCCAGCAGCTTACGACCGGGACAGGGGGCGGGTGAGCAGTACTTC
>-|TRBJ1-1|11|TRBV3-1/TRBV3-2|-
CASSQDCEAFF
TGTGCCAGCAGCCAAGACTGTGAAGCTTTCTTT
>-|TRBJ2-5|15|TRBV11-2|TRBD2
CASSSGLAGEETQYF
TGTGCCAGCAGCTCGGGACTAGCGGGGGAAGAGACCCAGTACTTC
>-|TRBJ1-3|15|TRBV7-2|-
CASSPRTSSGNTIYF
TGTGCCAGCAGCCCCCGCACCAGCTCTGGAAACACCATATATTTT
>-|TRBJ1-6|15|TRBV20-1|-
CSASREGRPDSPLHF
TGCAGTGCTAGTAGGGAGGGCCGACCAGATTCACCCCTCCACTTT
>many|TRBJ1-5|18|TRBV30|-
CAFGTSGFAGGGNQPQHF
TGTGCCTTCGGGACTTCAGGGTTTGCTGGCGGCGGCAATCAGCCCCAGCATTTT
>-|TRBJ2-5|15|TRBV29-1|-
CSVGGVGAGQETQYF
TGCAGCGTTGGTGGGGTTGGGGCTGGACAAGAGACCCAGTACTTC
>few|TRBJ1-3|11|TRBV29-1|-
CSGDSGNTIYF
TGCAGCGGCGACTCTGGAAACACCATATATTTT
>-|TRBJ1-1|13|TRBV7-6|-
CASSLQENTEAFF
TGTGCCAGCAGCTTACAGGAGAACACTGAAGCTTTCTTT
>once|TRBJ1-4|17|TRBV7-8|-
CASSLEGQGLTNEKLFF
TGTGCCAGCAGCTTAGAAGGCCAGGGGTTGACTAATGAAAAACTGTTTTTT
>-|TRBJ1-1|14|TRBV19|-
CASSIQGGNTEAFF
TGTGCCAGTAGCATACAGGGAGGGAACACTGAAGCTTTCTTT
>-|TRBJ2-5|16|TRBV10-2|-
CASSGVALGEQETQYF
TGCGCCTCTTCGGGGGTGGCTTTGGGGGAGCAAGAGACCCAGTACTTC
>-|TRBJ2-6|16|TRBV19|TRBD1
CASADRGRSGANVLTF
TGTGCCAGTGCGGACAGGGGAAGGTCTGGGGCCAACGTCCTGACTTTC
>-|TRBJ2-1|15|TRBV7-3|TRBD1
CASSLGDRGGDEQFF
TGTGCCAGCAGCTTAGGGGACAGGGGAGGCGATGAGCAGTTCTTC
>many|TRBJ2-3|14|TRBV7-9|-
CASSATGSTDTQYF
TGTGCCAGCAGCGCGACAGGAAGCACAGATACGCAGTATTTT
>-|TRBJ1-4|16|TRBV24-1|-
CATKPGQPLANEKLFF
TGTGCCACAAAACCCGGACAGCCCTTAGCTAATGAAAAACTGTTTTTT
>-|TRBJ2-1|15|TRBV6-5|-
CASSYSGQAYNEQFF
TGTGCCAGCAGTTACTCTGGCCAAGCCTACAATGAGCAGTTCTTC
>-|TRBJ2-7|16|TRBV18|TRBD1
CASSVNPGQRSYEQYF
TGTGCCAGCTCAGTAAACCCGGGACAGAGGTCCTACGAGCAGTACTTC
>-|TRBJ2-1|15|TRBV5-1|-
CASSLQPGWVGEQFF
TGCGCCAGCAGCTTGCAACCAGGGTGGGTAGGTGAGCAGTTCTTC
>once|TRBJ2-7|14|TRBV10-1|-
CASSDPDGVSEQYF
TGCGCCAGCAGTGACCCCGACGGGGTATCCGAGCAGTACTTC
>once|TRBJ2-5|13|TRBV2|-
CASRKGAGETQYF
TGTGCCAGCAGAAAGGGGGCGGGGGAGACCCAGTACTTC
>-|TRBJ2-7|12|TRBV6-5|TRBD1
CASSPTGLEQYF
TGTGCCAGCAGCCCGACAGGGCTCGAGCAGTACTTC
>few|TRBJ2-1|17|TRBV19|TRBD1
CASSLSQTGYLPSEQFF
TGTGCCAGTAGTCTCTCTCAGACAGGGTATCTGCCCAGTGAGCAGTTCTTC
>few|TRBJ2-3|14|TRBV18|-
CASSLLADTDTQYF
TGTGCCAGCTCACTACTAGCTGACACAGATACGCAGTATTTT
>-|TRBJ2-1|14|TRBV9|TRBD2
CASSPRTSEAEQFF
TGTGCCAGCAGCCCCCGGACTAGCGAGGCTGAGCAGTTCTTC
>-|TRBJ1-2|16|TRBV2|TRBD1
CASSAEGQHLNYGYTF
TGTGCCAGCAGTGCCGAGGGACAGCACCTTAACTATGGCTACACCTTC
>-|TRBJ2-2|13|TRBV10-1|-
CASSPLITGELFF
TGCGCCAGCAGTCCCTTAATCACCGGGGAGCTGTTTTTT
>-|TRBJ1-4|15|TRBV6-5|-
CASTRKRGGDEKLFF
TGTGCCAGCACCCGCAAACGCGGGGGGGATGAAAAACTGTTTTTT
>few|TRBJ1-1|12|TRBV28|-
CASSLRYTEAFF
TGTGCCAGCAGTTTGAGGTACACTGAAGCTTTCTTT
>-|TRBJ1-4|13|TRBV14|-
CASSRSQGEKLFF
TGTGCCAGCAGCCGTTCCCAGGGTGAAAAACTGTTTTTT
>-|TRBJ2-6|18|TRBV2|TRBD2
CASRSTGGAKSGANVLTF
TGTGCCAGCAGATCGACGGGGGGAGCCAAGTCTGGGGCCAACGTCCTGACTTTC
>few|TRBJ1-2|15|TRBV7-2|TRBD1
CASSYEQGEGVGYTF
TGTGCCAGCAGCTACGAACAGGGGGAAGGGGTTGGCTACACCTTC
>few|TRBJ1-6|15|TRBV7-3|TRBD1
CASSLSAGGLSPLHF
TGTGCCAGCAGCTTAAGCGCAGGGGGTCTGTCACCCCTCCACTTT
>-|TRBJ2-2|19|TRBV19|TRBD2
CASSKGLAGDLANTGELFF
TGTGCCAGTAGTAAGGGACTAGCGGGGGACCTCGCGAACACCGGGGAGCTGTTTTTT